Described below is a single TCR beta chain sequence and its context. Its specificity is unknown. Triplicate approximately 300,000-cell sorts were made of each CD8+ T cell subset. These data come from a study of CXCR3-negative and CXCR3-positive naive CD8 T cells. Across the whole study: Per library, roughly 1.6 +/- 0.3 million reads; about 135 million TRB reads overall.

All TRB cDNA libraries came from 5' RACE performed with UMI labels. TCRdb re-analyzed the 5' RACE reads; it lists each CDR3 protein once, without DNA. Its listing shows some 41,000 distinct CDR3 sequences. Germline V gene lookup returns CDR1 MNHEY and CDR2 SMNVEV (reference sequence). This CDR3 has 14 residues. Study-wide points: Diversity proved comparably high across both naive subsets and much lower in memory CD8+ cells.

Material for sequencing was memory CD8+ T cells from blood. The J gene is TRBJ2-2, the V gene TRBV27. The sequence was obtained from a human donor in good health. Some clones in this sample may be carry-over from other donors' samples. The CDR3 here is CASAHGANTGELFF.